This is a list of T cell receptor beta chains from one sample in a study of blood T cell repertoires in COVID-19. Some clones are missing from TCRdb's copy, which holds only in-frame ones; the method was immunoSEQ multiplex PCR. The sample contains about 150,000 clones, around 86% of which appear only once. The sequenced material came from peripheral blood. Every receptor here comes from a woman older than 75 with COVID-19, enrolled during active disease. CDR3s include the opening cysteine and the closing phenylalanine or tryptophan. Each record gives: V gene, clone size, CDR3 length, J gene, D gene, CDR3 DNA, CDR3 protein. The D gene is left open where the match is weak. Clone sizes are given selectively: once, few, many, or a class where the clone is expanded.

TRBV5-5	.	14	TRBJ2-5	.	TGTGCCAGCAGCGATCGAGGGTACGAAGAGACCCAGTACTTC	CASSDRGYEETQYF
TRBV4-2	.	20	TRBJ2-1	.	TGTGCCAGCAGCCAGGGTCCTAGTCGTCTTACCTTGAGCTCCTACAATGAGCAGTTCTTC	CASSQGPSRLTLSSYNEQFF
TRBV19	.	14	TRBJ1-4	.	TGTGCCAGTACCGGAGGGAGAACTAATGAAAAACTGTTTTTT	CASTGGRTNEKLFF
TRBV7-2	.	15	TRBJ2-1	TRBD2	TGTGCCAGCAGCCCGGGACTAGCGGAGGGAAATGAGCAGTTCTTC	CASSPGLAEGNEQFF
TRBV11-2	.	16	TRBJ2-5	.	TGTGCCAGCACCTCACATACACGCACACCCACAGAGACCCAGTACTTC	CASTSHTRTPTETQYF
TRBV19	once	14	TRBJ1-3	.	TGTGCCAGTAGTCTCCGGAGCTCTGGAAACACCATATATTTT	CASSLRSSGNTIYF
TRBV6-5	.	15	TRBJ2-5	.	TGTGCCAGTGCCACGAATACCTTTACACAAGAGACCCAGTACTTC	CASATNTFTQETQYF
TRBV9	.	14	TRBJ1-6	.	TGTGCCAGCAGCGTAGGCCATGAGGGTTCACCCCTCCACTTT	CASSVGHEGSPLHF
TRBV27	.	13	TRBJ1-5	.	TGTGCCAGCAGTCAAACATCCAGTCAGCCCCAGCATTTT	CASSQTSSQPQHF
TRBV6-5	.	11	TRBJ1-1	.	TGTGCCAGCAGTTTAGGGCGGGAGACTTTCTTT	CASSLGRETFF
TRBV7-2	.	15	TRBJ1-4	TRBD1	TGTGCCAGCAGCTTCTCGGGACAGCGCGTCGAAAAACTGTTTTTT	CASSFSGQRVEKLFF
TRBV6-1	.	10	TRBJ1-1	.	TGTGCCAGCAGTGAAGTCTTAGCTTTCTTT	CASSEVLAFF
TRBV23-1	.	17	TRBJ1-3	.	TGCGCCAGCAACTCACTACCGGGACACTGCTCTGGAAACACCATATATTTT	CASNSLPGHCSGNTIYF
TRBV7-2	.	19	TRBJ2-1	TRBD2	TGTGCCAGCAGTTCTAAACCGTCCTCGGGACTAGCGGGAATCAATGAGCAGTTCTTC	CASSSKPSSGLAGINEQFF
TRBV5-4	.	16	TRBJ2-2	TRBD2	TGTGCCAGCAGAGGGACTAGCGGGAGTGGGGCCGGGGAGCTGTTTTTT	CASRGTSGSGAGELFF
TRBV21-1	.	13	TRBJ2-7	.	TGTGCCAGCAGCCGACGGATACCGGCGGGGCAGTACTTC	CASSRRIPAGQYF
TRBV10-3	.	14	TRBJ2-7	TRBD2	TGTGCCATCAGTGGGACTAGCGGAGGCTACGAGCAGTACTTC	CAISGTSGGYEQYF
TRBV19	.	15	TRBJ2-7	.	TGTGCCAGTAACCCATCAATGGCTAGCAATGGCGAGCAGTACTTC	CASNPSMASNGEQYF
TRBV2	.	14	TRBJ1-1	.	TGTGCCAGCATTCGGACAGTAAAATCCACTGAAGCTTTCTTT	CASIRTVKSTEAFF
TRBV19	.	13	TRBJ2-5	.	TGTGCCAGTAGTATCTTAGGGGAAGAGACCCAGTACTTC	CASSILGEETQYF
TRBV6-2/TRBV6-3	.	18	TRBJ1-5	TRBD1	TGTGCCAGCAGTTATACGAGAGACAGGGGGCAGAGCAATCAGCCCCAGCATTTT	CASSYTRDRGQSNQPQHF
TRBV7-3	.	14	TRBJ1-1	.	TGTGCCAGCAGCTTAAAAAAGTGGAGGGAAATAGCTTTCTTT	CASSLKKWREIAFF
TRBV4-2	.	14	TRBJ2-7	.	TGTGCCAGCAGCCAAGCGACAGGAACCTACGAGCAGTACTTC	CASSQATGTYEQYF
TRBV24-1	once	18	TRBJ2-3	TRBD2	TGTGCCACCAGTGCATCCGGGACTAGCGGGAGGATAACAGATACGCAGTATTTT	CATSASGTSGRITDTQYF